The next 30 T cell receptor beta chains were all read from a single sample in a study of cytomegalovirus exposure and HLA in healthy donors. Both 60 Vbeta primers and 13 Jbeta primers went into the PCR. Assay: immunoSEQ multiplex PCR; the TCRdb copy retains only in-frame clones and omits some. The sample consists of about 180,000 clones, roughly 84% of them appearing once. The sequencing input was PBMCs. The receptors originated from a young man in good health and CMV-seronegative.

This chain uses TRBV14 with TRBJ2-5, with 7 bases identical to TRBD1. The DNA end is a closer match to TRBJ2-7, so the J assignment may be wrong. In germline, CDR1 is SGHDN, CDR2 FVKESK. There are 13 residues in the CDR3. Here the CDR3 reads CANLTGLTYEQYF. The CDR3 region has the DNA TGTGCCAACCTGACAGGGCTAACCTACGAGCAGTACTTC.

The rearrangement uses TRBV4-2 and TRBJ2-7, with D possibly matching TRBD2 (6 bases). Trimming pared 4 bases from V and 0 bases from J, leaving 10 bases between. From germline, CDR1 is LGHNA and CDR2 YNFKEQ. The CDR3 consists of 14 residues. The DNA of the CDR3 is TGTGCCAGCAGCCTTGGGAGGCTCTCCTACGAGCAGTACTTC. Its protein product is CASSLGRLSYEQYF.

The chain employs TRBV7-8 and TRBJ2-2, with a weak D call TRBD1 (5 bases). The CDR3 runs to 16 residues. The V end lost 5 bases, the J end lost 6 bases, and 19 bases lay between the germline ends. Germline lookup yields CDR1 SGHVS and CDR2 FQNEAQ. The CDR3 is CASSHEGHDPAGELFF. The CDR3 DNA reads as TGTGCCAGCAGCCACGAAGGACATGATCCCGCCGGGGAGCTGTTTTTT.

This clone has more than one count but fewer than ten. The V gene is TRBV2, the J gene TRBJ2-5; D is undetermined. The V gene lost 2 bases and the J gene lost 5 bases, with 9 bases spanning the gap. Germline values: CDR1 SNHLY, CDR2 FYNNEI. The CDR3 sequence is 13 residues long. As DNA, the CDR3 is TGTGCCAGCAGTGAATGGGTAGCTGAGACCCAGTACTTC. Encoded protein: CASSEWVAETQYF.

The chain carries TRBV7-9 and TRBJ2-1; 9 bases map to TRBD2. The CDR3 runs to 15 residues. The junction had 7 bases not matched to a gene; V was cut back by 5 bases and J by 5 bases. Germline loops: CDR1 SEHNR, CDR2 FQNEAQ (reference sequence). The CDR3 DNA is TGTGCCAGCAGCGCCCTAGCGGGGAGGCACAATGAGCAGTTCTTC. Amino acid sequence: CASSALAGRHNEQFF.

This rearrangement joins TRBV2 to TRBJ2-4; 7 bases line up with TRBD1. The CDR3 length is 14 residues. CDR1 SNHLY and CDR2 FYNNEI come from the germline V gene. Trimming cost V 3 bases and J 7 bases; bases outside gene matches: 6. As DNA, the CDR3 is TGTGCCAGCAGTGAGGGACAGCCCCCGAACATTCAGTACTTC. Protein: CASSEGQPPNIQYF.

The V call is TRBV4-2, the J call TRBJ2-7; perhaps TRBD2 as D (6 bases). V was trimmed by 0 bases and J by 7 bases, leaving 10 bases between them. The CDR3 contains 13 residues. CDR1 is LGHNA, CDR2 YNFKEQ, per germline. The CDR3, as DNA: TGTGCCAGCAGCCAAGAAGGGGAGGCGGAGCAGTACTTC. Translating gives CASSQEGEAEQYF.

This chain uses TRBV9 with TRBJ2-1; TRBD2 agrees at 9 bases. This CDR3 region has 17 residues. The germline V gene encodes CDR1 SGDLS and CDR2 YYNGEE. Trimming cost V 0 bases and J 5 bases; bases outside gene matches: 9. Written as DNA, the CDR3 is TGTGCCAGCAGCGTAGCTATGGAGGCTAGCGGGGACAATGAGCAGTTCTTC. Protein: CASSVAMEASGDNEQFF.

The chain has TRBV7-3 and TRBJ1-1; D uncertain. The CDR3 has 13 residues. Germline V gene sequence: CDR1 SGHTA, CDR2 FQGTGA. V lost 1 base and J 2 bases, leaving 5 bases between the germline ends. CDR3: CASSLNRNTEAFF. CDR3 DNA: TGTGCCAGCAGCTTAAACAGAAACACTGAAGCTTTCTTT.

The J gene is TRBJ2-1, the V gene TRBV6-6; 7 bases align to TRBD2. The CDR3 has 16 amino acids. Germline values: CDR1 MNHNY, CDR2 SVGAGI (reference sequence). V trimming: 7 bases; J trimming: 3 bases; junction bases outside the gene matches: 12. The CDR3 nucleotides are TGTGCCAGCATAGACGCGGGAGTTGGTGACTACAATGAGCAGTTCTTC. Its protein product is CASIDAGVGDYNEQFF.

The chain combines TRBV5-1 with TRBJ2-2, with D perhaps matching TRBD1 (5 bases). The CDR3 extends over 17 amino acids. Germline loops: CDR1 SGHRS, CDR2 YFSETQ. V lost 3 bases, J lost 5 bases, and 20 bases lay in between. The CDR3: CASSSPLGAGQTGELFF. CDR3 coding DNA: TGCGCCAGCAGCTCCCCCCTTGGGGCAGGGCAAACCGGGGAGCTGTTTTTT.

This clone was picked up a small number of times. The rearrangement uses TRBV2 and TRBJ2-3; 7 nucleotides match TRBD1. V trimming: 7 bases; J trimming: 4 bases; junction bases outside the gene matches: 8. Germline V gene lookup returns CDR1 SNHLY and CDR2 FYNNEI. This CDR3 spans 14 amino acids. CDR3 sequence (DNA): TGTGCCAGCATTACTGACAGGGTAGCAGATACGCAGTATTTT. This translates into CASITDRVADTQYF.

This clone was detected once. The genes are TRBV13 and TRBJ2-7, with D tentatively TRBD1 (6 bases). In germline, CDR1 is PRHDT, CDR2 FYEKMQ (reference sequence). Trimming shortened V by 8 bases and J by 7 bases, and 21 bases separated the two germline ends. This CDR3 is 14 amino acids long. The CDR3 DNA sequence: TGTGCCAGCGGATACCGGGACACCCTACGGGAGCAGTACTTC. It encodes CASGYRDTLREQYF. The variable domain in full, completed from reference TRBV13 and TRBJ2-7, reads AAGVIQSPRHLIKEKRETATLKCYPIPRHDTVYWYQQGPGQDPQFLISFYEKMQSDKGSIPDRFSAQQFSDYHSELNMSSLELGDSALYFCASGYRDTLREQYFGPGTRLTVT.

CDR3 DNA: TGTGCCAGCAGCTTAGGGACAGACCAACAAGCTTTCTTT. Protein product: CASSLGTDQQAFF. V gene TRBV7-6 combines with J gene TRBJ1-1, with a tentative D call TRBD1 (6 bases). The CDR3 runs 13 residues. Germline loops: CDR1 SGHVS, CDR2 FNYEAQ. The V gene lost 1 base and the J gene lost 9 bases, with 12 bases spanning the gap.

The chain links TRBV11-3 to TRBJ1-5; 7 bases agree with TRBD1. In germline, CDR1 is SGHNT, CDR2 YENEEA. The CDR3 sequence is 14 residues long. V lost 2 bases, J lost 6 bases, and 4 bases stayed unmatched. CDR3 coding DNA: TGTGCCAGCAGCTTACAGGGGGAGGCTCAGCCCCAGCATTTT. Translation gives CASSLQGEAQPQHF.

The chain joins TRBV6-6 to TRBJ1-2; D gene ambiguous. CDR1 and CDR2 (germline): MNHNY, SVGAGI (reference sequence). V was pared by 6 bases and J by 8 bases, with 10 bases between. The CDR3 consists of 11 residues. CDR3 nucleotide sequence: TGTGCCAGCAGACTTAGCGGCGGCTACACCTTC. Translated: CASRLSGGYTF.

The CDR3, as DNA: TGTGCCAGCAGTGAAGGACGACTAGTACAGTTCTTC. This sequence encodes CASSEGRLVQFF. The gene calls are TRBV6-1 and TRBJ2-1; tentative D call: TRBD2 (6 bases). V lost 1 base and J 13 bases, leaving 11 bases between the germline ends. Germline assignment: CDR1 MNHNS and CDR2 SASEGT. This CDR3 has 12 amino acids.

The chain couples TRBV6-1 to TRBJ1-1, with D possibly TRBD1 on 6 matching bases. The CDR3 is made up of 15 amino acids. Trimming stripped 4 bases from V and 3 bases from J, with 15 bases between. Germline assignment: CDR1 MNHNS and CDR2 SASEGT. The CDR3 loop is CASSVGGQRYTEAFF. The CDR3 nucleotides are TGTGCCAGCAGTGTCGGGGGGCAAAGGTACACTGAAGCTTTCTTT.

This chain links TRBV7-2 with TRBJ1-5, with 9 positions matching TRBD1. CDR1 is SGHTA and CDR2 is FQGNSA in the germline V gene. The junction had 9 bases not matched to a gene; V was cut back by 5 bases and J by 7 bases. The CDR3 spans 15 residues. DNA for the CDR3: TGTGCCAGCAGCATATCCACAGGGGGCCGACAGCCCCAGCATTTT. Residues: CASSISTGGRQPQHF.

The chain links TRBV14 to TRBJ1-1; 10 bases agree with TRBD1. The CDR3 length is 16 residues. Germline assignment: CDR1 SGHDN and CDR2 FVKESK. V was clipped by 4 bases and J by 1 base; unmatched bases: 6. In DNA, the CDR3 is TGTGCCAGCAGCCCTCGACAGGGGGCAGGGAACACTGAAGCTTTCTTT. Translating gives CASSPRQGAGNTEAFF.

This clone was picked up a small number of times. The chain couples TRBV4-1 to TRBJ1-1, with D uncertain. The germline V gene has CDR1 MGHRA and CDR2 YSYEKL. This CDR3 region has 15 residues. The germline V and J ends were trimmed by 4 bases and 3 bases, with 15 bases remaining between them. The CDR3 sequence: CASSRMERVYTEAFF. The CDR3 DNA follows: TGCGCCAGCAGCCGAATGGAGAGAGTGTACACTGAAGCTTTCTTT.

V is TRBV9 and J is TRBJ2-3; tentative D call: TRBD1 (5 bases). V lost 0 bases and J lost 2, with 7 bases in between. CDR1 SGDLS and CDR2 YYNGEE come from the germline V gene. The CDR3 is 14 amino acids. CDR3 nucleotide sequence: TGTGCCAGCAGCGTAGACAGGACCACAGATACGCAGTATTTT. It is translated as CASSVDRTTDTQYF. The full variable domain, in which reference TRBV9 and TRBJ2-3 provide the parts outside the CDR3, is DSGVTQTPKHLITATGQRVTLRCSPRSGDLSVYWYQQSLDQGLQFLIQYYNGEERAKGNILERFSAQQFPDLHSELNLSSLELGDSALYFCASSVDRTTDTQYFGPGTRLTVL.

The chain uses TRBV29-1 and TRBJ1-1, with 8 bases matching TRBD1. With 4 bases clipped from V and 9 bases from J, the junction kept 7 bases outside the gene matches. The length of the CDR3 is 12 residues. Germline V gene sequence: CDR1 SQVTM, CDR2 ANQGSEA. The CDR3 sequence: CSVVGTGEQAFF. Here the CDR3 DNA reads TGCAGCGTTGTTGGGACAGGAGAGCAAGCTTTCTTT. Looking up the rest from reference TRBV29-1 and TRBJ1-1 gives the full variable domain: SAVISQKPSRDICQRGTSLTIQCQVDSQVTMMFWYRQQPGQSLTLIATANQGSEATYESGFVIDKFPISRPNLTFSTLTVSNMSPEDSSIYLCSVVGTGEQAFFGQGTRLTVV.

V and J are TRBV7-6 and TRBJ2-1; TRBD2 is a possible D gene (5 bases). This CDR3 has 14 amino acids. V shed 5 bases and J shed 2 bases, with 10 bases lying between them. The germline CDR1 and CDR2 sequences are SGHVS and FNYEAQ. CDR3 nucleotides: TGTGCCAGCAGCGTGGACTCCGCCTACAATGAGCAGTTCTTC. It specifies CASSVDSAYNEQFF.

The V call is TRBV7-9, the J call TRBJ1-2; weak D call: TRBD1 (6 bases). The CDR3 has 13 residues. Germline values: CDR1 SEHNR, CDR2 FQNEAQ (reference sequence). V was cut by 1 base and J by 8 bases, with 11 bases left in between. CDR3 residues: CASSLDRVGGYTF. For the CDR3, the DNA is TGTGCCAGCAGCTTAGACAGGGTTGGAGGCTACACCTTC.

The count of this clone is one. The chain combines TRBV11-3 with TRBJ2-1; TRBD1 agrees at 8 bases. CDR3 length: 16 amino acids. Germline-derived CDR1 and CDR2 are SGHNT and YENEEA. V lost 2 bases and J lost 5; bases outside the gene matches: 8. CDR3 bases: TGTGCCAGCAGCTTACGAGACAGGGGATATCACAATGAGCAGTTCTTC. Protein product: CASSLRDRGYHNEQFF.

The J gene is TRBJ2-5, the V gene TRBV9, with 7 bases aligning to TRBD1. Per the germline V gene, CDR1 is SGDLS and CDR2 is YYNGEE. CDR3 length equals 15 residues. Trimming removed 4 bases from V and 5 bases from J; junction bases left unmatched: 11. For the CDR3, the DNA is TGTGCCAGCAGCACGATGAGAGGGACAGTGGAGACCCAGTACTTC. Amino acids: CASSTMRGTVETQYF.

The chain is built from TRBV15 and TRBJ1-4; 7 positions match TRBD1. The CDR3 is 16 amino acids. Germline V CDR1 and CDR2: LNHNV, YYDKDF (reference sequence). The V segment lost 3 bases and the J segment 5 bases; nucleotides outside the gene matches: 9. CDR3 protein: CATSSFRRGRNEKLFF. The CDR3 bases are TGTGCCACCAGCAGCTTCAGGAGGGGGCGCAATGAAAAACTGTTTTTT.

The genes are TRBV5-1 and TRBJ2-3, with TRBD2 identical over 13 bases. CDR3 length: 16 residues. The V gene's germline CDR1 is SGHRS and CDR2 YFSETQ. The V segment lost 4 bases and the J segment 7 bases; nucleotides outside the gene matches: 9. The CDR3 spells CASSVEWTSGGNTQYF. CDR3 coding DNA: TGCGCCAGCAGCGTGGAATGGACTAGCGGGGGAAATACGCAGTATTTT.

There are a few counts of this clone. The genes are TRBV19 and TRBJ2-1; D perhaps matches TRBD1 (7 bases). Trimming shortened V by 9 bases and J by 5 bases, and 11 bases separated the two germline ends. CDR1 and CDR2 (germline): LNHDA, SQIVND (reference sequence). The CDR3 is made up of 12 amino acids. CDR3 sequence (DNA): TGTGCCAGCACCAGGGGGGACAATGAGCAGTTCTTC. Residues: CASTRGDNEQFF. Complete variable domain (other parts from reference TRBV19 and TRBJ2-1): DGGITQSPKYLFRKEGQNVTLSCEQNLNHDAMYWYRQDPGQGLRLIYYSQIVNDFQKGDIAEGYSVSREKKESFPLTVTSAQKNPTAFYLCASTRGDNEQFFGPGTRLTVL.